Listed below are T cell receptor beta chains from one sample, sequenced in a study of blood T cell repertoires in COVID-19. Produced via immunoSEQ multiplex PCR; TCRdb's table is partial and in-frame only. The sample carries roughly 32,000 clones, 85% to 90% recorded once. The sample taken for sequencing was peripheral blood. Receptors originate from a man aged 60-69 years with active or convalescent COVID-19. The CDR3 runs from the conserved cysteine through the conserved F or W. Each record gives: V gene, clone size, D gene, J gene, CDR3 DNA, CDR3 protein. The D gene is left open where the match is weak. Size is stated for part of the rows, as once, few or many counts, or as a class when the clone is expanded.

V: TRBV2; size: once; D: TRBD1; J: TRBJ1-5; DNA: TGTGCCAGCAGCCCCGGGACAGGTAGATATCAGCCCCAGCATTTT; CDR3: CASSPGTGRYQPQHF
V: TRBV4-2; size: .; D: TRBD2; J: TRBJ2-3; DNA: TGTGCCAGCAGCCAAGCGGGGGGGCCGGGAGATACGCAGTATTTT; CDR3: CASSQAGGPGDTQYF
V: TRBV30; size: .; D: .; J: TRBJ1-4; DNA: TGTGCCTGGAGTGTTCCTGGACAGTTTAATGAAAAACTGTTTTTT; CDR3: CAWSVPGQFNEKLFF
V: TRBV19; size: .; D: .; J: TRBJ1-2; DNA: TGTGCCAGTAAAAGGGGGGGGACTAACTATGGCTACACCTTC; CDR3: CASKRGGTNYGYTF
V: TRBV12-3/TRBV12-4; size: .; D: .; J: TRBJ1-5; DNA: TGTGCCAGCAGCCCCGGGACTAGCCCCCAGCATTTT; CDR3: CASSPGTSPQHF
V: TRBV3-1/TRBV3-2; size: .; D: TRBD1; J: TRBJ1-1; DNA: TGTGCCAGCAGCCAACGGGACAGCAACACTGAAGCTTTCTTT; CDR3: CASSQRDSNTEAFF
V: TRBV7-2; size: .; D: .; J: TRBJ2-3; DNA: TGTGCCAGCAGCTTACGGCACAGGGTTCTTGATACGCAGTATTTT; CDR3: CASSLRHRVLDTQYF
V: TRBV6-2/TRBV6-3; size: .; D: TRBD1; J: TRBJ2-5; DNA: TGTGCCAGCAGCCACAGGGGAGAGACCCAGTACTTC; CDR3: CASSHRGETQYF
V: TRBV7-6; size: few; D: .; J: TRBJ1-3; DNA: TGTGCCAGCAGCTCGACGACAGAAGACTCTGGAAACACCATATATTTT; CDR3: CASSSTTEDSGNTIYF
V: TRBV4-1; size: .; D: .; J: TRBJ1-4; DNA: TGCGCCAGCAGCCGCGACGGAGATAATGAAAAACTGTTTTTT; CDR3: CASSRDGDNEKLFF
V: TRBV28; size: .; D: TRBD1; J: TRBJ2-5; DNA: TGTGCCAGCAGTTCAAACAGGGGGCCGGGGGAGACCCAGTACTTC; CDR3: CASSSNRGPGETQYF
V: TRBV6-4; size: .; D: TRBD2; J: TRBJ2-1; DNA: TGTGCCACCTCCGCCAGGAGCGGGGGGTACAATGAGCAGTTCTTC; CDR3: CATSARSGGYNEQFF
V: TRBV6-5; size: .; D: TRBD2; J: TRBJ2-1; DNA: TGTGCCAGCAGTTCTCTAGCGGGGGGGTCCTACAATGAGCAGTTCTTC; CDR3: CASSSLAGGSYNEQFF
V: TRBV11-2; size: few; D: .; J: TRBJ1-1; DNA: TGTGCCAGCAGCTTAGGTGCACACATCCAAGCTTTCTTT; CDR3: CASSLGAHIQAFF
V: TRBV6-5; size: few; D: TRBD1; J: TRBJ2-3; DNA: TGTGCCAGCCACCTGACAGGGAGCACAGATACGCAGTATTTT; CDR3: CASHLTGSTDTQYF
V: TRBV30; size: .; D: TRBD2; J: TRBJ2-1; DNA: TGTGCCTGGAAGGGACTAGACCCCTACAATGAGCAGTTCTTC; CDR3: CAWKGLDPYNEQFF
V: TRBV5-6; size: .; D: .; J: TRBJ1-4; DNA: TGTGCCAGCAGTATTCGCCGGACAGCAACTAATGAAAAACTGTTTTTT; CDR3: CASSIRRTATNEKLFF
V: TRBV6-5; size: .; D: TRBD1; J: TRBJ2-1; DNA: TGTGCCATCTTCGACGGGACAGGGGATAATGAGCAGTTCTTC; CDR3: CAIFDGTGDNEQFF
V: TRBV15; size: .; D: TRBD2; J: TRBJ2-4; DNA: TGTGCCACCAGCAGAGGTAGGGAGGGCGGAGTAGCCAAAAACATTCAGTACTTC; CDR3: CATSRGREGGVAKNIQYF
V: TRBV9; size: .; D: TRBD1; J: TRBJ1-4; DNA: TGTGCCAGCAGCGCAGGGGGAGCGGTTAATGAAAAACTGTTTTTT; CDR3: CASSAGGAVNEKLFF
V: TRBV15; size: medium-sized; D: .; J: TRBJ1-1; DNA: TGTGCCACCGAGAATCACAACACTGAAGCTTTCTTT; CDR3: CATENHNTEAFF
V: TRBV7-9; size: once; D: TRBD1; J: TRBJ1-5; DNA: TGTGCCAGCAGCTTCGGGACAGGGATCATGAACGTACATCAGCCCCAGCATTTT; CDR3: CASSFGTGIMNVHQPQHF
V: TRBV7-9; size: many; D: .; J: TRBJ2-2; DNA: TGTGCCAGCAGCTTAGCGGGGCCGGACACCGGGGAGCTGTTTTTT; CDR3: CASSLAGPDTGELFF
V: TRBV2; size: .; D: TRBD1; J: TRBJ1-2; DNA: TGTGCCAGCAGCCTGGACAGGGGCCGAGCGCGCTACACCTTC; CDR3: CASSLDRGRARYTF
V: TRBV20-1; size: .; D: .; J: TRBJ1-5; DNA: TGCAGTGCCAGTCTCGGGGGGGGCCAGCCCCAGCATTTT; CDR3: CSASLGGGQPQHF
V: TRBV2; size: .; D: .; J: TRBJ1-4; DNA: TGTGCCAGCACCGACCGGGCAGGGAGGAATGAAAAACTGTTTTTT; CDR3: CASTDRAGRNEKLFF
V: TRBV5-6; size: .; D: TRBD1; J: TRBJ2-1; DNA: TGTGCCAGCAGCCGTACAGGGGGCCCCTACAATGAGCAGTTCTTC; CDR3: CASSRTGGPYNEQFF
V: TRBV7-9; size: few; D: .; J: TRBJ2-2; DNA: TGTGCCAGCACCAGGGGGGGAGGGATCCCACCCCGGGCCGGGGAGCTGTTTTTT; CDR3: CASTRGGGIPPRAGELFF
V: TRBV6-6; size: .; D: .; J: TRBJ2-1; DNA: TGTGCCAGCGGAGGGCCAGGCGAGCAGTTCTTC; CDR3: CASGGPGEQFF
V: TRBV9; size: .; D: .; J: TRBJ1-2; DNA: TGTGCCAGCAGCGGAATGGGGGCAGGCCCTAGGGCTGGCTACACCTTC; CDR3: CASSGMGAGPRAGYTF
V: TRBV6-5; size: .; D: TRBD1; J: TRBJ1-1; DNA: TGTGCCAGCAGTTTACGGACAGGGTGGACTGAAGCTTTCTTT; CDR3: CASSLRTGWTEAFF
V: TRBV20-1; size: .; D: .; J: TRBJ1-2; DNA: TGCAGTGCTAGCCCCGGGGATGGCTACACCTTC; CDR3: CSASPGDGYTF
V: TRBV19; size: .; D: .; J: TRBJ2-6; DNA: TGTGCCAGTAGTATTGGGCAGGTACTTGGGGCCAACGTCCTGACTTTC; CDR3: CASSIGQVLGANVLTF
V: TRBV6-5; size: once; D: .; J: TRBJ2-2; DNA: TGTGCCAGCAGTTATAGCTTCACCGGGGAGCTGTTTTTT; CDR3: CASSYSFTGELFF
V: TRBV5-1; size: .; D: .; J: TRBJ1-4; DNA: TGCGCCAGCAGCCCGGGGGAGTTTAGAGAAAAACTGTTTTTT; CDR3: CASSPGEFREKLFF
V: TRBV5-4; size: .; D: TRBD2; J: TRBJ2-1; DNA: TGTGCCAGCAGCTTGAAGAGCGGGAGTACTATAATTGGAGAGCAGTTCTTC; CDR3: CASSLKSGSTIIGEQFF
V: TRBV6-2/TRBV6-3; size: .; D: .; J: TRBJ1-5; DNA: TGTGCCAGCAGTTACCGAAGGGAGCCCCGAGGCAATCAGCCCCAGCATTTT; CDR3: CASSYRREPRGNQPQHF
V: TRBV5-1; size: .; D: .; J: TRBJ1-5; DNA: TGCGCCAGCAGCTTGTCTACAGGGAACAATCAGCCCCAGCATTTT; CDR3: CASSLSTGNNQPQHF
V: TRBV12-3/TRBV12-4; size: .; D: .; J: TRBJ2-3; DNA: TGTGCCAGCAGTGAACAACAGACAGATACGCAGTATTTT; CDR3: CASSEQQTDTQYF
V: TRBV10-2; size: .; D: TRBD1; J: TRBJ1-4; DNA: TGCGCCAGCAGTGAGTCGAGTGACAGGGGAGGAAAACTGTTTTTT; CDR3: CASSESSDRGGKLFF
V: TRBV4-3; size: .; D: TRBD2; J: TRBJ2-3; DNA: TGCGCCAGCAGCCGGCGGGGTATAGCGGGGTTCACAGATACGCAGTATTTT; CDR3: CASSRRGIAGFTDTQYF